This TCR beta chain originates from a study of cytomegalovirus exposure and HLA in healthy donors. Regarding the study as a whole: A later analysis, which compared TCR beta chains of equal frequency, found the HLA-associated ones more clonally expanded. In vitro testing confirmed a few CMV-associated chains as specific for CMV antigens. TCR beta V- and J-gene trimming was later associated with a missense DCLRE1C variant.

Primers: 60 Vbeta forward and 13 Jbeta reverse. The table came from immunoSEQ multiplex PCR; TCRdb's copy has only in-frame clones and leaves some out. The sample includes roughly 180,000 clones, roughly 88% of them seen just once. Germline V gene lookup returns CDR1 SGHTA and CDR2 FQGNSA. V was pared by 2 bases and J by 8 bases, with 9 bases of the junction left unmatched. This CDR3 has 15 residues. At the time of sampling, donors were nominally healthy, though unrecorded immune exposures were likely. Of note for this clone: Its antigen is unidentified.

Sequenced: PBMCs. The chain joins TRBV7-2 to TRBJ2-1, with 7 bases that match TRBD2. This receptor was taken from a boy between 2 and 10 years old in good health and CMV-seronegative. In DNA form, the CDR3 reads TGTGCCAGCAGCTTATATGGGGGAGGGCGCGATGAGCAGTTCTTC. Amino acids: CASSLYGGGRDEQFF.